The entry below gives a single TCR beta chain sequence along with its context. Its specificity is not known. The PCR was carried out with 60 Vbeta primers and 13 Jbeta primers. This table comes from immunoSEQ multiplex PCR, and its TCRdb copy is limited to in-frame clones, with some not included. The sample has roughly 150,000 clones, around four fifths seen once. This entry belongs to a study of cytomegalovirus exposure and HLA in healthy donors. Whole-study findings and limits: CMV serostatus was the only recorded immune exposure for donors. In a later analysis, common viral pathogens appeared linked to several of the most significant clusters.

This CDR3 has 13 amino acids. CDR1 is SGHNT and CDR2 is YYREEE in the germline V gene (reference sequence). V was pared by 3 bases and J by 4 bases, with 0 bases of the junction left unmatched. This clonotype originated in a boy between 2 and 10 years old in good health and CMV-seronegative. Sequencing was carried out using PBMCs. The chain has TRBV5-4 and TRBJ2-2; TRBD2 matches at 7 bases. CDR3 sequence reads: CASSSSGTGELFF. Here the CDR3 DNA reads TGTGCCAGCAGCTCTAGCGGCACCGGGGAGCTGTTTTTT.